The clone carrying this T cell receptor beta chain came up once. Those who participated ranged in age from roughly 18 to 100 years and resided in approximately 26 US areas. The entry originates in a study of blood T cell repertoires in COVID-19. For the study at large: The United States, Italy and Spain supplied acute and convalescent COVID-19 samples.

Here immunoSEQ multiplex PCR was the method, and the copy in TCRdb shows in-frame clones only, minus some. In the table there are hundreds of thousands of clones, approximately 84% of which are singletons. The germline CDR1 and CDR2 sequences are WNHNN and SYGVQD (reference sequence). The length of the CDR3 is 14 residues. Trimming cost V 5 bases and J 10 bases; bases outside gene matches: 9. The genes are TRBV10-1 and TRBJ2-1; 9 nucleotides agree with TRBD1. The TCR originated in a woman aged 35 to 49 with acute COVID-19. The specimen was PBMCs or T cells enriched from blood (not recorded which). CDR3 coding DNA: TGCGCCAGCAGTTTGACAGGGGGTTCTGGCGAGCAGTTCTTC. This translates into CASSLTGGSGEQFF.